Listed below are T cell receptor beta chains from one sample, sequenced in a study of T cells after yellow fever vaccination. TCRdb analysed the 5' RACE reads with MiXCR anew, one entry per CDR3 protein. The repertoire has a few hundred thousand distinct CDR3 sequences, 15% to 20% of them found once; the top ten carry roughly an eighth. The sequences come from PBMCs, collected 15 days after the yellow fever booster vaccination. The receptors shown here come from a man aged 25 to 45 who received the YFV17D yellow fever vaccine. CDR3s include the opening cysteine and the closing phenylalanine or tryptophan. D genes are given only for firm matches. Size values are once, few and many counts, or a class for expanded clones, and some rows have none.

>TRBV18|-|-|TRBJ2-5
TGTGCCAGCTCACCCGTCAGCGGACTATACCAAGAGACCCAGTACTTC
CASSPVSGLYQETQYF
>TRBV4-3|-|-|TRBJ1-4
TGCGCCAGCAGCCAACGTCTAGCGGCGAATGAAAAACTGTTTTTT
CASSQRLAANEKLFF
>TRBV10-3|-|TRBD2|TRBJ2-3
TGTGCCACCAGACTAGCGGAGCCTAGCACAGATACGCAGTATTTT
CATRLAEPSTDTQYF
>TRBV7-2|-|TRBD2|TRBJ2-3
TGTGCCAGCAGCCCGACTAGCGGGAGTTATGATACGCAGTATTTT
CASSPTSGSYDTQYF
>TRBV11-2|-|-|TRBJ1-2
TGTGCCAGCAGACGACTGGGGGGGGTCGGCTACACCTTC
CASRRLGGVGYTF
>TRBV5-1|few|-|TRBJ2-3
TGCGCCAGCAGCTTGGGTGGCCCCAAAAATACGCAGTATTTT
CASSLGGPKNTQYF
>TRBV20-1|once|TRBD2|TRBJ2-7
TGCAGTGCTAAGCCGGGCAGTAGCGGGACCATAAACGAGCAGTACTTC
CSAKPGSSGTINEQYF
>TRBV6-5|-|TRBD1|TRBJ1-2
TGTGCCAGCAGTTACTCAGGGGGCAGTGGCTACACCTTC
CASSYSGGSGYTF
>TRBV12-3/TRBV12-4|-|TRBD2|TRBJ2-2
TGTGCCAGCAGTTTAATAGGAGAATCGGGACTAGCGGGTCCCCATTTGAACACCGGGGAGCTGTTTTTT
CASSLIGESGLAGPHLNTGELFF
>TRBV20-1|many|-|TRBJ2-7
TGCAGTGCCACCCCCGGCCATCCTCGGCAGTACTTC
CSATPGHPRQYF
>TRBV27|few|-|TRBJ2-2
TGTGCCAGCAGTCCCCCGGGACAAATTTACACCGGGGAGCTGTTTTTT
CASSPPGQIYTGELFF
>TRBV20-1|-|-|TRBJ2-1
TGCAGCTTTTCAAAGGGACCGAGCTCCTACAATGAGCAGTTCTTC
CSFSKGPSSYNEQFF
>TRBV29-1|-|-|TRBJ2-2
TGCAGCGTTCAAGCTCAGGGCCAGGCCGGGGAGCTGTTTTTT
CSVQAQGQAGELFF
>TRBV7-9|few|-|TRBJ2-7
TGTGCCAGCAGCCCGGTGGGGCCGACCTACGAGCAGTACTTC
CASSPVGPTYEQYF
>TRBV12-3/TRBV12-4|-|TRBD1|TRBJ1-5
TGTGCCAGCAGGGGGACAGGTAGCAATCAGCCCCAGCATTTT
CASRGTGSNQPQHF
>TRBV12-3/TRBV12-4|-|-|TRBJ2-3
TGTACCAGCTGTCTCGACTATTTTAGCACAGATACGCAGTATTTT
CTSCLDYFSTDTQYF
>TRBV28|-|-|TRBJ2-7
TGTGCCAGCAGTTTGAATTGGGCCTACGAGCAGTACTTC
CASSLNWAYEQYF
>TRBV7-2|-|TRBD1|TRBJ1-2
TGTGCCAGCAGCTTAGTGAGGGGGCAAGGCTACACCTTC
CASSLVRGQGYTF
>TRBV28|-|TRBD1|TRBJ2-7
TGTGCCAGCAAGCGAGGGACAGAACTATCCTACGAGCAGTACTTC
CASKRGTELSYEQYF
>TRBV4-3|-|-|TRBJ2-7
TGCGCCAGCAGCCAAGATTGGCTAGCTTCGTACGAGCAGTACTTC
CASSQDWLASYEQYF
>TRBV20-1|few|-|TRBJ2-7
TGCAGTGCTAGGGAGTCTTCCGGAAACTCCTACGAGCAGTACTTC
CSARESSGNSYEQYF
>TRBV11-2|-|TRBD1|TRBJ2-1
TGTGCCAGCAGCACGACCGGGACAGTAAACAATGAGCAGTTCTTC
CASSTTGTVNNEQFF
>TRBV2|few|-|TRBJ2-1
TGTGCCACCTTCGCCGGGTCGTCCTCCTACAATGAGCAGTTCTTC
CATFAGSSSYNEQFF
>TRBV29-1|-|TRBD2|TRBJ2-1
TGCGGGTCTCCCGGACTAGCGGGAGTCGTAGATGAGCAGTTCTTC
CGSPGLAGVVDEQFF
>TRBV5-1|-|-|TRBJ2-1
TGCGCCAGCAGCTCCGAGGGCAGCTCCTACAATGAGCAGTTCTTC
CASSSEGSSYNEQFF
>TRBV6-2/TRBV6-3|-|TRBD1|TRBJ2-7
TGTGCCAGCAGCTTCAACAGGGGTGGCGAGCAGTACTTC
CASSFNRGGEQYF
>TRBV20-1|few|-|TRBJ2-7
TGCAGTGCTTACAGCAGATCTTCCTACGAGCAGTACTTC
CSAYSRSSYEQYF
>TRBV18|few|-|TRBJ1-1
TGTGCCAGCTCAGGGACACAGAACACTGAAGCTTTCTTT
CASSGTQNTEAFF
>TRBV29-1|-|TRBD2|TRBJ2-3
TGCAGCGGAATCCGGGAGGCGGGATATACGCAGTATTTT
CSGIREAGYTQYF
>TRBV6-5|-|-|TRBJ2-1
TGTGCCAGCACCACTGGGTCCAACAAGCAGTTCTTC
CASTTGSNKQFF
>TRBV29-1|few|TRBD2|TRBJ2-2
TGCAGCGTCCTCTCTAGCGGGAGGGTCACCGGGGAGCTGTTTTTT
CSVLSSGRVTGELFF
>TRBV6-1|-|-|TRBJ2-7
TGTGCCAGCAGTGGACAGGCCCTCTCCTACGAGCAGTACTTC
CASSGQALSYEQYF
>TRBV7-2|few|-|TRBJ2-3
TGTGCCAGCAGCTTATGGCTCGGGGACGCCGACACAGATACGCAGTATTTT
CASSLWLGDADTDTQYF
>TRBV13|few|TRBD1|TRBJ2-7
TGTGCCAGCAGCTCTCAGATGGGACAGGGAAACTACGAGCAGTACTTC
CASSSQMGQGNYEQYF
>TRBV20-1|-|TRBD2|TRBJ2-5
TGCAGTGCTAGAAGGGGGACTAGCGGGACCACCCAGTACTTC
CSARRGTSGTTQYF
>TRBV7-2|-|-|TRBJ1-6
TGTGCCAGCGCCCCTCTCCGGATCTCACCCCTCCACTTT
CASAPLRISPLHF
>TRBV7-2|many|-|TRBJ1-2
TGTGCCAGCAGCTCAGGAAACTATGGCTACACCTTC
CASSSGNYGYTF
>TRBV6-1|few|TRBD2|TRBJ2-7
TGTGCCAGCAGCCCACATAGCGGGAGGGCTAACGAGCAGTACTTC
CASSPHSGRANEQYF
>TRBV5-1|few|-|TRBJ2-1
TGCGCCAGCACCGGAGGGGGCTCCTACAATGAGCAGTTCTTC
CASTGGGSYNEQFF
>TRBV6-2/TRBV6-3|few|TRBD2|TRBJ2-4
TGTGCCAGTAAGACTAGCGGGAGAGACATTCAGTACTTC
CASKTSGRDIQYF
>TRBV2|-|TRBD1|TRBJ2-1
TGTGCCAGCAGTGACAAACAGGGGGCTGTCAATGAGCAGTTCTTC
CASSDKQGAVNEQFF
>TRBV5-5|-|-|TRBJ2-7
TGTGCCAGCAGCTCGGGACCGAGCGCCGAGCAGTACTTC
CASSSGPSAEQYF
>TRBV19|few|-|TRBJ2-1
TGTGCCAGTCCCCGCTGGGGGTCTAGCGCGTCCTACAATGAGCAGTTCTTC
CASPRWGSSASYNEQFF
>TRBV10-2|-|-|TRBJ2-7
TGCGCCAGCAGTGACCCCTCGGGGTTCTTTACCTACGAGCAGTACTTC
CASSDPSGFFTYEQYF
>TRBV4-2|-|TRBD2|TRBJ2-1
TGTGCCAGCAGCTCCCGGGCGGCGGGAGGGATCAATGAGCAGTTCTTC
CASSSRAAGGINEQFF
>TRBV15|-|TRBD2|TRBJ2-1
TGTGCCACCAGCAGACTAAGCGGGAGGGCCCTTGATGAGCAGTTCTTC
CATSRLSGRALDEQFF
>TRBV7-2|few|TRBD1|TRBJ1-3
TGTGCCAGCAGCTACGGACAGGGGAGAAACACCATATATTTT
CASSYGQGRNTIYF
>TRBV7-9|many|-|TRBJ1-5
TGTGCCAGCAGCCCGGACGGGAGCAATCAGCCCCAGCATTTT
CASSPDGSNQPQHF
>TRBV5-1|-|-|TRBJ2-5
TGCGCCAGCAGCTTGGCAGTCGGCGGTACTCAAGAGACCCAGTACTTC
CASSLAVGGTQETQYF
>TRBV20-1|-|-|TRBJ2-7
TGCAGTGCTAGAGGGACCACGACGGGAGTTTACGAGCAGTACTTC
CSARGTTTGVYEQYF
>TRBV5-1|-|-|TRBJ2-3
TGCGCCAGCAGCTTGGAAACGGCAGATACGCAGTATTTT
CASSLETADTQYF
>TRBV6-2/TRBV6-3|-|-|TRBJ2-3
TGTGCCAGCAGTTACTCGAGGTACGATGATACGCAGTATTTT
CASSYSRYDDTQYF
>TRBV12-3/TRBV12-4|-|TRBD1|TRBJ2-7
TGTGCCAGCAGTTTAGCGTCGGGACAGTATGAGCAGTACTTC
CASSLASGQYEQYF
>TRBV20-1|-|-|TRBJ2-5
TGCAGTGCAAACCCTTTCCCGGAGGGGACCCAGTACTTC
CSANPFPEGTQYF
>TRBV2|few|TRBD1|TRBJ1-6
TGTGCCAGCAGGGTCGACAGGGCCGGATTTTCACCCCTCCACTTT
CASRVDRAGFSPLHF
>TRBV12-3/TRBV12-4|few|-|TRBJ2-2
TGTGCCAGCGGGCTTTCTAGCACCGGGGAGCTGTTTTTT
CASGLSSTGELFF
>TRBV12-3/TRBV12-4|few|-|TRBJ2-1
TGTGCCAGCAGGGGGGGCGGGAGCCCCTCCAATGAGCAGTTCTTC
CASRGGGSPSNEQFF
>TRBV20-1|few|TRBD2|TRBJ2-5
TGCAGTGCAAGAATCGGACTAGATCGAGAGACCCAGTACTTC
CSARIGLDRETQYF
>TRBV7-2|few|TRBD2|TRBJ2-7
TGTGCCAGCAGCATGACCGGGACTAGCTTGCCATACGAGCAGTACTTC
CASSMTGTSLPYEQYF
>TRBV7-2|few|TRBD2|TRBJ2-7
TGTGCCAGCAGCCCAGTGGCTAGCGGGGCTTACGAGCAGTACTTC
CASSPVASGAYEQYF